A selection of T cell receptor beta chains follows, all from one sample in a study of cytomegalovirus exposure and HLA in healthy donors. Data came from immunoSEQ multiplex PCR; TCRdb stores just in-frame clones and leaves some out. This table holds 180,000 or so clones, 79% found once. Source material: PBMCs. The receptors here all came from a woman in her 50s in good health and CMV-seronegative. Both conserved end residues are part of each CDR3. The order of the fields is D gene, V gene, J gene, clone size, CDR3 DNA, CDR3 protein. The D gene is left open where the match is weak. For some rows the clone size is stated as once, few or many, or as a class when expanded; others skip it.

>TRBD2|TRBV16|TRBJ2-1|-
TGTGCCAGCAGCCCCCCTGGGGTAGCGGGACTAGAGGAGCAGTTCTTC
CASSPPGVAGLEEQFF
>TRBD1|TRBV18|TRBJ2-1|once
TGTGCCAGCTCACCACGAGAGACAGGGGGTGACAATGAGCAGTTCTTC
CASSPRETGGDNEQFF
>-|TRBV4-3|TRBJ1-6|few
TGCGCCAGCAGCCAAGGAGTCGGGGGGAATTCACCCCTCCACTTT
CASSQGVGGNSPLHF
>TRBD1|TRBV4-3|TRBJ1-4|-
TGCGCCAGCAGCCAAGATCTCAGGGGGAATGAAAAACTGTTTTTT
CASSQDLRGNEKLFF
>-|TRBV6-5|TRBJ2-1|-
TGTGCCAGCAGTTACTACCCGCCCCCAGCGGCCGAGCAGTTCTTC
CASSYYPPPAAEQFF
>TRBD2|TRBV13|TRBJ2-7|-
TGTGCCAGCAGCAGACTAGCGTTCAGCTCCTACGAGCAGTACTTC
CASSRLAFSSYEQYF
>TRBD2|TRBV28|TRBJ2-2|-
TGTGCCAGCAGTTTAGGCTACGGACTAGCGGGAGGAGGAGCGAACACCGGGGAGCTGTTTTTT
CASSLGYGLAGGGANTGELFF
>-|TRBV7-9|TRBJ2-7|-
TGTGCCAGCAGCCCCCATAGGGGCTCTAGCTACGAGCAGTACTTC
CASSPHRGSSYEQYF
>TRBD2|TRBV15|TRBJ2-2|-
TGTGCCACCAGCAGAGAGCTAGCGGGAGCGACCGGGGAGCTGTTTTTT
CATSRELAGATGELFF
>-|TRBV27|TRBJ1-6|-
TGTGCCAGCAGTTTATGGCCAGAAAATTCCCCCCTCCACTTT
CASSLWPENSPLHF
>TRBD2|TRBV11-2|TRBJ2-4|-
TGTGCCAGCAGCTTAGCGGGGGGTCGACTAGCCAAAAACATTCAGTACTTC
CASSLAGGRLAKNIQYF
>-|TRBV4-3|TRBJ2-3|-
TGCGCCAGCAGCCAAGGGTCACTAAGCACAGATACGCAGTATTTT
CASSQGSLSTDTQYF
>TRBD1|TRBV6-5|TRBJ1-5|-
TGTGCCAGCAGGCCGGACAGGGCAAGCAATCAGCCCCAGCATTTT
CASRPDRASNQPQHF
>-|TRBV14|TRBJ1-1|-
TGTGCCAGCAGCCATATTGGACAGACGCCAAGGGACACTGAAGCTTTCTTT
CASSHIGQTPRDTEAFF
>TRBD2|TRBV7-2|TRBJ2-5|-
TGTGCCAGCAGCCCCCAGACTAGCGGGACGGAGACCCAGTACTTC
CASSPQTSGTETQYF
>-|TRBV19|TRBJ1-5|few
TGTGCCAGTAGTTCGAGACTGAGGCAGCCCCAGCATTTT
CASSSRLRQPQHF
>TRBD1|TRBV29-1|TRBJ1-1|few
TGCAGCGCCGGACAGGGAGGGAACACTGAAGCTTTCTTT
CSAGQGGNTEAFF
>-|TRBV10-3|TRBJ1-1|-
TGTGCCATCAGTGATGGCAAGAACACTGAAGCTTTCTTT
CAISDGKNTEAFF
>-|TRBV4-1|TRBJ1-4|-
TGCGCCAGCAGCCGAGAGACAGCGACAACTAATGAAAAACTGTTTTTT
CASSRETATTNEKLFF
>-|TRBV30|TRBJ1-1|once
TGCGCCTGGGGAGACGGACATACTGAAGCTTTCTTT
CAWGDGHTEAFF
>TRBD2|TRBV5-1|TRBJ2-3|once
TGCGCCAGCAGCACTAGCGGTAGCACAGATACGCAGTATTTT
CASSTSGSTDTQYF
>TRBD1|TRBV28|TRBJ1-2|-
TGTGCCAGCAGTCCTCGGACAGGGGGCGTCTATGGCTACACCTTC
CASSPRTGGVYGYTF
>-|TRBV30|TRBJ1-1|-
TGTGCCTGGATCCGTTCCCGGGGATCCCCTGAAGCTTTCTTT
CAWIRSRGSPEAFF
>-|TRBV25-1|TRBJ1-1|-
TGTGCCAGCGCGGGTGAGGTGAACACTGAAGCTTTCTTT
CASAGEVNTEAFF
>TRBD2|TRBV18|TRBJ2-7|-
TGTGCCAGCTCACCAACTCCAGCGGGGGCCTACGAGCAGTACTTC
CASSPTPAGAYEQYF
>TRBD2|TRBV5-1|TRBJ2-7|-
TGCGCCAGCAGCTCGGGACTAGCGGGAGACGCCGAGCAGTACTTC
CASSSGLAGDAEQYF
>-|TRBV4-3|TRBJ2-6|once
TGCGCCAGCAGCCCCGAGTGGTCTAGCTCTGGGGCCAACGTCCTGACTTTC
CASSPEWSSSGANVLTF
>TRBD2|TRBV4-3|TRBJ2-7|-
TGCGCCAGCAGCCAAGGCCCCGGGGGGGTAGGGGCGGACGAGCAGTACTTC
CASSQGPGGVGADEQYF
>-|TRBV7-9|TRBJ2-7|once
TGTGCCAGCAGCTTATATGCGGGAAACGAGCAGTACTTC
CASSLYAGNEQYF
>-|TRBV4-1|TRBJ1-1|-
TGCGCCAGCAGCCAAGCCTTTATGAACACTGAAGCTTTCTTT
CASSQAFMNTEAFF
>-|TRBV6-1|TRBJ2-7|-
TGTGCCAGCAGTGAAGCGCGGGTTCTGCAGTACTTC
CASSEARVLQYF
>TRBD1|TRBV28|TRBJ2-2|-
TGTGCCAGCAGATACGGGACAGCCACCGGGGAGCTGTTTTTT
CASRYGTATGELFF
>TRBD1|TRBV19|TRBJ2-7|-
TGTGCCAGTAGCCGCGACAGGGGGACAGCCCAACGCCCCTACGAGCAGTACTTC
CASSRDRGTAQRPYEQYF
>TRBD1|TRBV5-5|TRBJ2-3|few
TGTGCCAGCAGCTCCCGGACAGGGGCAGATACGCAGTATTTT
CASSSRTGADTQYF
>TRBD2|TRBV10-3|TRBJ2-7|-
TGTGCCATCAGTGATACGGGACTAGCGGGACGTTGGGAGCAGTACTTC
CAISDTGLAGRWEQYF
>-|TRBV7-2|TRBJ1-4|-
TGTGCCAGCAGCGTACAGGGTGCGGCTACTAATGAAAAACTGTTTTTT
CASSVQGAATNEKLFF
>-|TRBV11-2|TRBJ2-5|few
TGTGCCAGCAGCTTAGTTGGGGGGGAGACCCAGTACTTC
CASSLVGGETQYF
>-|TRBV6-4|TRBJ2-7|-
TGTGCCAGCAGTGACTCGGGGGGACTCAACTACGAGCAGTACTTC
CASSDSGGLNYEQYF
>-|TRBV30|TRBJ2-2|-
TGTGCCTGGAGTGGACAGGTTCTCGCCGGGGAGCTGTTTTTT
CAWSGQVLAGELFF
>-|TRBV29-1|TRBJ2-4|-
TGCAGCGTTTGGGCCCAGGGGGGAGGCATTCAGTACTTC
CSVWAQGGGIQYF
>TRBD1|TRBV5-1|TRBJ2-7|few
TGCGCCAGCAACCCGGGACAGGGTCCCTACGAGCAGTACTTC
CASNPGQGPYEQYF
>-|TRBV28|TRBJ1-5|-
TGTGCCAGCAGTTTTTTCAGGGGCAATCAGCCCCAGCATTTT
CASSFFRGNQPQHF
>-|TRBV6-5|TRBJ2-2|-
TGTGCCAGCAGAACAACGAACACCGGGGAGCTGTTTTTT
CASRTTNTGELFF
>-|TRBV19|TRBJ2-2|few
TGTGCCAGTAGCCCAGACGGGGGCACCGGGGAGCTGTTTTTT
CASSPDGGTGELFF
>-|TRBV14|TRBJ1-6|-
TGTGCCAGCAGCCAAGTTGCAGGGACATCCTCACCCCTCCACTTT
CASSQVAGTSSPLHF
>-|TRBV7-2|TRBJ1-1|-
TGTGCCAGCAGCTTATCAGGCAGCCACCTGAAAACTGAAGCTTTCTTT
CASSLSGSHLKTEAFF
>-|TRBV5-8|TRBJ1-5|few
TGTGCCAGCAGACCGAGGGGGTCTGACCAGCCCCAGCATTTT
CASRPRGSDQPQHF
>-|TRBV29-1|TRBJ1-4|-
TGCAGCGTTGAAGATCGGTTGTCAGGGAATGAAAAACTGTTTTTT
CSVEDRLSGNEKLFF
>TRBD2|TRBV6-1|TRBJ2-3|-
TGTGCCAGCAGTGAAGCCTTAGCGGGAGTCTTTTATACGCAGTATTTT
CASSEALAGVFYTQYF
>-|TRBV5-1|TRBJ2-1|once
TGCGCCAGCAATCTGCGGCTAGCGTTCTACAATGAGCAGTTCTTC
CASNLRLAFYNEQFF
>-|TRBV4-2|TRBJ2-7|-
TGTGCCAGCAGCACACAGGCGGGGGCCCTTAACTACGAGCAGTACTTC
CASSTQAGALNYEQYF
>TRBD2|TRBV11-2|TRBJ2-7|-
TGTGCCAGCAGCTTATCTCGCGGGGGGACCTACGAGCAGTACTTC
CASSLSRGGTYEQYF
>-|TRBV5-4|TRBJ2-6|few
TGTGCCAGCAGCTTAACAGTCTCTGGGGCCAACGTCCTGACTTTC
CASSLTVSGANVLTF
>-|TRBV19|TRBJ2-2|-
TGTGCCAGTAGTTTTGCCACAGGGGGAGGGGCCGGGGAGCTGTTTTTT
CASSFATGGGAGELFF
>TRBD1|TRBV19|TRBJ2-1|-
TGTGCCAGTAGTATGGGACAGGGAGTCTGGGATGAGCAGTTCTTC
CASSMGQGVWDEQFF
>-|TRBV28|TRBJ2-7|-
TGTGCCAGCGAAACAACCCGGGACAAACTCTACGAGCAGTACTTC
CASETTRDKLYEQYF
>-|TRBV4-2|TRBJ2-3|few
TGTGCCAGCAGCCAAGATTACGGGTCGGCGGATACGCAGTATTTT
CASSQDYGSADTQYF
>TRBD2|TRBV5-4|TRBJ2-1|-
TGTGCCAGCAGCAGGGACTACCCCTCCTACAATGAGCAGTTCTTC
CASSRDYPSYNEQFF
>-|TRBV5-8|TRBJ2-3|-
TGTGCCAGCAGCTTAGTTCGGGGGGCGCGCACGGATACGCAGTATTTT
CASSLVRGARTDTQYF
>-|TRBV5-1|TRBJ1-6|few
TGCGCCAGCAGCTTAGCCGAACAGGGCTATAATTCACCCCTCCACTTT
CASSLAEQGYNSPLHF